Following are 28 T cell receptor beta chains from one sample sequenced in a study of T cell responses to AZD1222 COVID-19 vaccine (dated by TCRdb to the early 2020s). This specimen's time point label, per the study, means: baseline before first vaccination. The receptor library was made with the immunoSEQ multiplex PCR assay. TCRdb limited this immuneACCESS table to in-frame rearrangements with V and J called. A share of clones is missing; checked studies link under half to unresolved V genes, and the rest is unexplained. A total of tens of thousands of clones appear in this sample, 65% to 85% of them only once. The ten top clones hold more than 8.5% of the sample. The source was peripheral blood, collected on day 0 of AZD1222 vaccination. These TCRs come from an adult in good health.

The J gene is TRBJ1-1, the V gene TRBV12-3 or TRBV12-4; possible D gene TRBD1, 5 bases. The CDR3 totals 13 residues. The ends were cut back, 3 bases at V and 5 bases at J, with 10 bases in the middle. The CDR3 bases are TGTGCCAGCAGTTTTAGGGAGGGGACTGAAGCTTTCTTT. Its protein product is CASSFREGTEAFF.

J is TRBJ1-1 and V is TRBV19, with D maybe TRBD1 (6 bases). Between the trimmed V and J ends, which lost 4 bases and 4 bases, there was a span of 13 bases. Germline V gives CDR1 LNHDA, CDR2 SQIVND (reference sequence). This CDR3 has 14 residues. Here the CDR3 DNA reads TGTGCCAGTAGTAGACAACAGGGCGCCACTGAAGCTTTCTTT. Protein sequence: CASSRQQGATEAFF.

V gene TRBV4-3 combines with J gene TRBJ1-2; weak D call: TRBD1 (6 bases). Between the trimmed V and J ends, which lost 0 bases and 5 bases, there was a span of 16 bases. CDR1 is LGHNA, CDR2 YSLEER, per germline. There are 16 residues in the CDR3. As DNA, the CDR3 is TGCGCCAGCAGCCAAGAAGCGCAGGGGCCCTTTTATGGCTACACCTTC. Translation gives CASSQEAQGPFYGYTF.

This chain connects TRBV6-5 to TRBJ2-3; no clear D. Germline V lookup: CDR1 MNHEY, CDR2 SVGAGI. The CDR3 extends over 13 amino acids. The V end was cut by 4 bases, the J end by 4 bases, with 9 bases between. As DNA, the CDR3 is TGTGCCAGCAGTTTTGCTGGCGCAGATACGCAGTATTTT. Its protein product is CASSFAGADTQYF.

A note on this clone: One end of the junction fails to match germline, which may point to a read error. This chain joins TRBV7-7 and TRBJ2-5, with D possibly being TRBD1 (6 bases). CDR3 length: 15 amino acids. The germline CDR1 and CDR2 sequences are SSHAT and FNYEAQ (reference sequence). This chain's CDR3 is CASSLHRDVGETQYF. The DNA of the CDR3 is TGTGCTAGCAGCCTACACAGGGATGTGGGAGAGACCCAGTACTTC.

The chain uses TRBV7-9 and TRBJ2-3; D not resolved. Germline V gene lookup returns CDR1 SEHNR and CDR2 FQNEAQ (reference sequence). Trimming cost V 3 bases and J 2 bases, with 12 bases left between them. The CDR3 covers 15 residues. For the CDR3, the DNA is TGTGCCAGCAGCTTCGCCCGGACGGTCACAGATACGCAGTATTTT. It encodes CASSFARTVTDTQYF.

The chain couples TRBV2 to TRBJ2-2, with no clear D. The CDR3 length is 15 residues. V was shortened by 4 bases and J by 0 bases, with 9 bases between the two germline ends. CDR1 and CDR2 (germline): SNHLY, FYNNEI. In DNA, the CDR3 is TGTGCCAGCAGTGTGGGTTCCCCGAACACCGGGGAGCTGTTTTTT. It is translated as CASSVGSPNTGELFF.

This clone appeared a single time. The DNA for the CDR3 is TGCAGCGTTGGGGTATTAGAAAAACTGTTTTTT. Protein sequence: CSVGVLEKLFF. The chain links TRBV29-1 to TRBJ1-4; no reliable D call. This CDR3 contains 11 residues. V was trimmed by 4 bases and J by 8 bases, leaving 8 bases between them. From germline, CDR1 is SQVTM and CDR2 ANQGSEA.

The chain joins TRBV18 to TRBJ2-1; 9 bases fit TRBD1. Trimming at V came to 1 base and at J to 8 bases, leaving 9 bases not matched to a gene. CDR1 is KGHSH, CDR2 LQKENI, per germline. The CDR3 contains 16 residues. CDR3 DNA sequence: TGTGCCAGCTCACCACTCGCGACAGGGGGTCGCCATGAGCAGTTCTTC. Its protein product is CASSPLATGGRHEQFF.

The gene calls are TRBV3-1 (or the pseudogene TRBV3-2) and TRBJ1-2; possible D gene TRBD1, 6 bases. Trimming removed 5 bases from V and 4 bases from J, with 17 bases in between. Per the germline V gene, CDR1 is LGHDT and CDR2 is YNNKEL (reference sequence). The CDR3 extends over 15 amino acids. The CDR3 DNA follows: TGTGCCAGCAGCTCTCAACAGGGATCCGGCTATGGCTACACCTTC. Protein: CASSSQQGSGYGYTF.

The V and J genes are TRBV19 and TRBJ2-2; D is ambiguous. Germline CDR1 reads LNHDA; CDR2 reads SQIVND (reference sequence). The CDR3 covers 13 residues. V gave up 9 bases and J gave up 5 bases, with 13 bases separating them. DNA of the CDR3: TGTGCCAGCCTTCGCGGCCGGACCGGGGAGCTGTTTTTT. This translates into CASLRGRTGELFF.

V and J are TRBV30 and TRBJ1-5; D may be TRBD1 (5 bases). Per germline, CDR1 GTSNPN and CDR2 SVGIG (reference sequence). Between the trimmed V and J ends, which lost 3 bases and 4 bases, there was a span of 19 bases. This CDR3 is built from 16 residues. DNA for the CDR3: TGTGCCTGGAGCACATCTCTGGAGGGGAGTAATCAGCCCCAGCATTTT. This codes for CAWSTSLEGSNQPQHF. Together with reference TRBV30 and TRBJ1-5, the CDR3 gives the full variable domain: SQTIHQWPATLVQPVGSPLSLECTVEGTSNPNLYWYRQAAGRGLQLLFYSVGIGQISSEVPQNLSASRPQDRQFILSSKKLLLSDSGFYLCAWSTSLEGSNQPQHFGDGTRLSIL.

V is TRBV2 and J is TRBJ1-3, with D tentatively TRBD1 (5 bases). V was shortened by 6 bases and J by 3 bases, with 15 bases between the two germline ends. The germline gives CDR1 SNHLY, CDR2 FYNNEI. The CDR3 is made up of 15 amino acids. In nucleotides, the CDR3 is TGTGCCAGCAGCCCGGCGGGGGGAAGTGGAAACACCATATATTTT. Translation gives CASSPAGGSGNTIYF.

The chain joins TRBV27 to TRBJ2-2; D is possibly TRBD2 (6 bases). This CDR3 has 15 amino acids. The germline V and J ends were trimmed by 3 bases and 2 bases, with 10 bases remaining between them. Germline loops: CDR1 MNHEY, CDR2 SMNVEV (reference sequence). CDR3 DNA sequence: TGTGCCAGCAGTTTCCGGCGGGGTAACACCGGGGAGCTGTTTTTT. Its protein is CASSFRRGNTGELFF.

The rearrangement joins TRBV7-8 to TRBJ1-5, with unresolved D. CDR3 size: 13 residues. Trimming took off 2 bases at V and 7 bases at J, with 9 bases between the two ends. Germline CDR1 SGHVS, CDR2 FQNEAQ. CDR3 DNA sequence: TGTGCCAGCAGCTTACGGGAGAGACAGCCCCAGCATTTT. This translates into CASSLRERQPQHF.

This clone showed up just a few times. The rearrangement joins TRBV19 to TRBJ1-2; 8 nucleotides agree with TRBD1. The CDR3 totals 16 residues. Trimming at V came to 1 base and at J to 6 bases, leaving 10 bases not matched to a gene. Germline V CDR1 and CDR2: LNHDA, SQIVND (reference sequence). The CDR3 region is CASSIVGTGPRDGYTF. The DNA for the CDR3 is TGTGCCAGTAGTATAGTTGGGACAGGCCCACGAGATGGCTACACCTTC.

This clone was detected once. This chain joins TRBV7-6 and TRBJ2-1; 12 nucleotides agree with TRBD2. CDR3 length: 15 amino acids. CDR1 SGHVS and CDR2 FNYEAQ come from the germline V gene. V was clipped by 5 bases and J by 6 bases; unmatched bases: 5. The CDR3 spells CASSHPSGGANEQFF. CDR3 DNA sequence: TGTGCCAGCAGCCACCCTAGCGGGGGGGCCAATGAGCAGTTCTTC.

The rearrangement links TRBV6-5 to TRBJ1-1; D is possibly TRBD1 (6 bases). CDR1 is MNHEY and CDR2 is SVGAGI in the germline V gene. V lost 2 bases and J lost 4, with 11 bases in between. CDR3 length equals 14 residues. The CDR3 spells CASSYRGGSTEAFF. DNA for the CDR3: TGTGCCAGCAGTTACAGGGGGGGGAGCACTGAAGCTTTCTTT.

V gene TRBV2 combines with J gene TRBJ2-6; D gene unclear. V lost 9 bases and J 0 bases, leaving 6 bases between the germline ends. CDR3 length: 13 residues. CDR1 is SNHLY, CDR2 FYNNEI, per germline. As DNA, the CDR3 is TGTGCCAGAAGGAGCTCTGGGGCCAACGTCCTGACTTTC. It is translated as CARRSSGANVLTF.

The chain's CDR3 is CASSEERGDSYEQYF. The DNA for the CDR3 is TGCGCCAGCAGTGAGGAGCGGGGGGACTCCTACGAGCAGTACTTC. The chain employs TRBV10-1 and TRBJ2-7, with 9 positions matching TRBD2. The germline V gene has CDR1 WNHNN and CDR2 SYGVQD (reference sequence). CDR3 size: 15 residues. Trimming at V came to 2 bases and at J to 0 bases, leaving 2 bases not matched to a gene.

A remark on this clone: Germline and junction disagree at one end, which may indicate a read error. CDR3 amino acids: CASSRGLADTGELFF. CDR3 in DNA: TGTGCTAGCAGCCGCGGACTAGCGGACACCGGGGAGCTGTTTTTT. The chain combines TRBV7-7 with TRBJ2-2; 10 nucleotides align to TRBD2. The CDR3 loop spans 15 amino acids. Germline assignment: CDR1 SSHAT and CDR2 FNYEAQ (reference sequence).

The chain joins TRBV5-5 to TRBJ2-1; 7 bases fit TRBD2. This CDR3 region has 12 residues. Germline V gene data show CDR1 as SGHKS and CDR2 as YYEKEE (reference sequence). The junction had 2 bases not matched to a gene; V was cut back by 2 bases and J by 9 bases. CDR3 sequence: CASSFPGGEQFF. CDR3 bases: TGTGCCAGCAGCTTCCCGGGAGGTGAGCAGTTCTTC.

This sequence joins TRBV2 and TRBJ2-2; D may be TRBD1 (5 bases). Per germline, CDR1 SNHLY and CDR2 FYNNEI. There are 14 residues in the CDR3. The V end lost 7 bases, the J end lost 0 bases, and 9 bases lay between the germline ends. CDR3 DNA sequence: TGTGCCAGCATTAGGGGCACGAACACCGGGGAGCTGTTTTTT. Protein product: CASIRGTNTGELFF. The whole variable domain, remainder taken from reference TRBV2 and TRBJ2-2, is EPEVTQTPSHQVTQMGQEVILRCVPISNHLYFYWYRQILGQKVEFLVSFYNNEISEKSEIFDDQFSVERPDGSNFTLKIRSTKLEDSAMYFCASIRGTNTGELFFGEGSRLTVL.

This clone was counted a few times. The genes are TRBV6-2 or TRBV6-3 and TRBJ1-2; no clear D. CDR3 length: 14 amino acids. The germline V gene has CDR1 MNHEY and CDR2 SVGEGT. Trimming pared 4 bases from V and 4 bases from J, leaving 13 bases between. The CDR3 DNA reads as TGTGCCAGCAGTTCCGGACCCGAGGGCTATGGCTACACCTTC. Amino acid sequence: CASSSGPEGYGYTF.

The chain couples TRBV4-1 to TRBJ1-4; 9 bases map to TRBD1. Losses at the gene ends were 5 bases for V and 10 bases for J; bases not matched to a gene: 14. CDR1 MGHRA and CDR2 YSYEKL come from the germline V gene. This CDR3 comprises 16 residues. In DNA form, the CDR3 reads TGCGCCAGCAGCTTCCCGAGCGGACAGGGGACGGGAAAACTGTTTTTT. This sequence encodes CASSFPSGQGTGKLFF.

The CDR3 is CAISESWGQGRTDTQYF. Written as DNA, the CDR3 is TGTGCCATCAGTGAGTCATGGGGACAGGGGCGCACAGATACGCAGTATTTT. This chain links TRBV10-3 with TRBJ2-3; TRBD1 aligns across 10 bases. Germline CDR1 ENHRY, CDR2 SYGVKD. With V trimmed by 0 bases and J by 1 base, 4 bases remained unmatched. The CDR3 consists of 17 residues.

The chain recombines TRBV5-1 with TRBJ1-1; TRBD1 might be the D (6 bases). The CDR3 extends over 15 amino acids. Trimming removed 2 bases at V and 0 bases at J, with 11 bases between. The germline V gene encodes CDR1 SGHRS and CDR2 YFSETQ. Here the CDR3 reads CASSLQGLLNTEAFF. CDR3 DNA sequence: TGCGCCAGCAGCTTACAGGGTCTTTTGAACACTGAAGCTTTCTTT.

The chain recombines TRBV2 with TRBJ2-4; maybe TRBD1 (6 bases). The CDR3 is 12 amino acids. The germline V gene has CDR1 SNHLY and CDR2 FYNNEI. V shed 6 bases and J shed 9 bases, with 12 bases lying between them. DNA of the CDR3: TGTGCCAGCAGGGTTACAGGGAGCATTCAGTACTTC. This codes for CASRVTGSIQYF.